The 32 T cell receptor beta chains given below trace back to one sample, sequenced in a study of cytomegalovirus exposure and HLA in healthy donors (dated by TCRdb to about 2017). Libraries were built with the immunoSEQ multiplex PCR assay. A mixture of 60 forward primers for TCR Vbeta segments and 13 reverse primers for TCR Jbeta segments was used in the multiplex PCR. The table was pulled from immuneACCESS by TCRdb, which kept in-frame rearrangements only. Such tables lose some clones; where checked, under half of the loss comes from unresolved V genes, and the rest has no known cause. This sample lists roughly 150,000 clones; around 9.7% were detected once. The ten largest make up roughly 1.9% of the sample. The specimen sequenced was PBMCs. Source of these receptors: a man aged 45-65 years in good health and CMV-seronegative.

This chain links TRBV11-2 with TRBJ2-3, with TRBD1 as a possible D gene (6 bases). The CDR3 runs 15 residues. The germline V and J ends were trimmed by 1 base and 4 bases, with 12 bases remaining between them. Germline V gene data show CDR1 as SGHAT and CDR2 as FQNNGV. CDR3 sequence reads: CASSLAQGRADTQYF. CDR3 in DNA: TGTGCCAGCAGCTTAGCCCAGGGGCGGGCAGATACGCAGTATTTT.

This clone was detected a few times. The gene calls are TRBV5-1 and TRBJ1-1, with D unresolved. With 1 base removed from V and 1 base from J, the gap between germline ends came to 8 bases. Germline values: CDR1 SGHRS, CDR2 YFSETQ. There are 14 residues in the CDR3. The CDR3 spells CASSLSPSNTEAFF. In DNA form, the CDR3 reads TGCGCCAGCAGCTTGTCCCCGTCGAACACTGAAGCTTTCTTT.

This clone was detected only a few times. The genes are TRBV9 and TRBJ2-5, with TRBD1 as a possible D gene (6 bases). The germline V and J ends were trimmed by 3 bases and 5 bases, with 11 bases remaining between them. Germline values: CDR1 SGDLS, CDR2 YYNGEE. The length of the CDR3 is 13 residues. The CDR3 is CASSDGTLETQYF. For the CDR3, the DNA is TGTGCCAGCAGCGACGGGACATTGGAGACCCAGTACTTC.

The V and J genes are TRBV11-2 and TRBJ2-7; TRBD1 matches at 9 bases. CDR3 length: 15 amino acids. CDR1 SGHAT and CDR2 FQNNGV come from the germline V gene. Trimming removed 6 bases from V and 5 bases from J; junction bases left unmatched: 11. CDR3 residues: CASRAGGQGLNEQYF. The CDR3 DNA reads TGTGCCAGCAGAGCGGGCGGACAGGGGCTAAACGAGCAGTACTTC.

This clone has a handful of counts. V and J are TRBV27 and TRBJ2-3, with D possibly matching TRBD2 (6 bases). Trimming shortened V by 3 bases and J by 1 base, and 8 bases separated the two germline ends. This CDR3 is built from 14 residues. Germline V gene lookup returns CDR1 MNHEY and CDR2 SMNVEV (reference sequence). The CDR3 region has the DNA TGTGCCAGCAGTTTGAGGGAGGGCACAGATACGCAGTATTTT. Protein sequence: CASSLREGTDTQYF.

This clone was counted between two and nine times. This chain joins TRBV6-1 and TRBJ1-6; weak D call: TRBD1 (5 bases). The CDR3 sequence is 13 residues long. The germline V gene encodes CDR1 MNHNS and CDR2 SASEGT. Trimming left V 6 bases short and J 10 bases short, with 13 bases between. For the CDR3, the DNA is TGTGCCAGCAGCCGGACGGACACCTCACCCCTCCACTTT. Translating it yields CASSRTDTSPLHF.

The table lists this clone with a few counts. The chain links TRBV5-1 to TRBJ1-4; D is unresolved. Trimming took off 4 bases at V and 8 bases at J, with 15 bases between the two ends. The CDR3 totals 14 residues. Looked up from germline, CDR1 is SGHRS and CDR2 is YFSETQ. The CDR3 region is CASSVDSGGEKLFF. The CDR3 DNA is TGCGCCAGCAGCGTGGACTCCGGAGGGGAAAAACTGTTTTTT.

This clone came up a few times. This sequence joins TRBV5-1 and TRBJ1-1; a possible D gene is TRBD1 (6 bases). CDR1 is SGHRS and CDR2 is YFSETQ in the germline V gene. The V and J ends lost 1 base and 4 bases respectively, with 23 bases between them. There are 18 residues in the CDR3. The CDR3 sequence is CASSLKVLQGSVATEAFF. For the CDR3, the DNA is TGCGCCAGCAGCTTGAAAGTCCTGCAGGGGTCGGTGGCCACTGAAGCTTTCTTT. The full variable domain, completed using reference TRBV5-1 and TRBJ1-1, is KAGVTQTPRYLIKTRGQQVTLSCSPISGHRSVSWYQQTPGQGLQFLFEYFSETQRNKGNFPGRFSGRQFSNSRSEMNVSTLELGDSALYLCASSLKVLQGSVATEAFFGQGTRLTVV.

The chain couples TRBV11-3 to TRBJ2-2; possibly TRBD1 for D (5 bases). Trimming removed 5 bases at V and 7 bases at J, with 11 bases between. The length of the CDR3 is 13 residues. The V gene's germline CDR1 is SGHNT and CDR2 YENEEA. This CDR3 reads CASSATVGGELFF. As DNA, the CDR3 is TGTGCCAGCAGCGCGACAGTCGGCGGGGAGCTGTTTTTT. The full variable domain, in which reference TRBV11-3 and TRBJ2-2 provide the parts outside the CDR3, is EAGVVQSPRYKIIEKKQPVAFWCNPISGHNTLYWYLQNLGQGPELLIRYENEEAVDDSQLPKDRFSAERLKGVDSTLKIQPAELGDSAVYLCASSATVGGELFFGEGSRLTVL.

The chain links TRBV25-1 to TRBJ1-3; D not resolved. V lost 1 base and J 0 bases, leaving 10 bases between the germline ends. This CDR3 spans 16 amino acids. CDR1 and CDR2 (germline): MGHDK, SYGVNS. The CDR3 region is CASSEFGGNSGNTIYF. The CDR3, as DNA: TGTGCCAGCAGTGAATTTGGCGGAAACTCTGGAAACACCATATATTTT. Full variable domain (missing parts from reference TRBV25-1 and TRBJ1-3): EADIYQTPRYLVIGTGKKITLECSQTMGHDKMYWYQQDPGMELHLIHYSYGVNSTEKGDLSSESTVSRIRTEHFPLTLESARPSHTSQYLCASSEFGGNSGNTIYFGEGSWLTVV.

The chain couples TRBV30 to TRBJ1-4; D gene uncertain. With 5 bases removed from V and 3 bases from J, the gap between germline ends came to 13 bases. Germline CDR1 GTSNPN, CDR2 SVGIG (reference sequence). The length of the CDR3 is 14 residues. CDR3 sequence (DNA): TGTGCCTGGGGCCGAGGGCCGTCTAATGAAAAACTGTTTTTT. Translating gives CAWGRGPSNEKLFF. Using reference TRBV30 and TRBJ1-4 for the parts outside the CDR3, the full variable domain is SQTIHQWPATLVQPVGSPLSLECTVEGTSNPNLYWYRQAAGRGLQLLFYSVGIGQISSEVPQNLSASRPQDRQFILSSKKLLLSDSGFYLCAWGRGPSNEKLFFGSGTQLSVL.

The CDR3 sequence: CAWSAPGLAGLADTQYF. The CDR3 DNA is TGTGCCTGGAGTGCCCCGGGACTAGCGGGACTGGCAGATACGCAGTATTTT. The chain is built from TRBV30 and TRBJ2-3, with TRBD2 matching over 13 bases. The length of the CDR3 is 17 residues. V dropped 1 base and J dropped 4; count of bases not matched to a gene: 8. CDR1 and CDR2 (germline): GTSNPN, SVGIG (reference sequence).

V is TRBV7-3 and J is TRBJ2-6, with D possibly matching TRBD1 (6 bases). The V gene's germline CDR1 is SGHTA and CDR2 FQGTGA. The CDR3 has 17 residues. Trimming took 5 bases from V and 2 from J, leaving 16 bases between them. The CDR3 is CASSLRTANTGANVLTF. The CDR3 DNA reads as TGTGCCAGCAGCCTCCGGACAGCTAATACTGGGGCCAACGTCCTGACTTTC. Supplemented by reference TRBV7-3 and TRBJ2-6, the full variable domain reads GAGVSQTPSNKVTEKGKYVELRCDPISGHTALYWYRQSLGQGPEFLIYFQGTGAADDSGLPNDRFFAVRPEGSVSTLKIQRTERGDSAVYLCASSLRTANTGANVLTFGAGSRLTVL.

The genes are TRBV5-1 and TRBJ2-1; the match to TRBD2 covers 15 bases. Germline CDR1 and CDR2: SGHRS and YFSETQ. The V segment lost 1 base and the J segment 2 bases; nucleotides outside the gene matches: 4. The CDR3 covers 18 residues. As DNA, the CDR3 is TGCGCCAGCAGCTTGAGGGGGACTAGCGGGGGGACCTACAATGAGCAGTTCTTC. This encodes CASSLRGTSGGTYNEQFF.

The chain has TRBV25-1 and TRBJ2-1; possible D gene TRBD2, 5 bases. Trimming shortened V by 7 bases and J by 6 bases, and 10 bases separated the two germline ends. Germline V gene sequence: CDR1 MGHDK, CDR2 SYGVNS. CDR3 length: 12 amino acids. Here the CDR3 DNA reads TGTGCCAGCACTGGAGGAGGCAATGAGCAGTTCTTC. Translation gives CASTGGGNEQFF.

In its sample, this clone was seen a few times. The chain links TRBV4-2 to TRBJ1-6, with 7 positions matching TRBD1. The CDR3 is 18 amino acids. Germline V gene lookup returns CDR1 LGHNA and CDR2 YNFKEQ. The ends lost 0 bases at V and 7 bases at J; junction bases unmatched: 12. The CDR3 sequence is CASSQESGRGTANSPLHF. For the CDR3, the DNA is TGTGCCAGCAGCCAAGAATCTGGCAGGGGGACAGCAAATTCACCCCTCCACTTT.

The CDR3 is CASSYGRYSNQPQHF. CDR3 DNA: TGTGCCAGCAGTTATGGGAGATATAGCAATCAGCCCCAGCATTTT. The chain joins TRBV6-5 to TRBJ1-5, with D uncertain. This CDR3 spans 15 amino acids. The V and J ends lost 3 bases and 0 bases respectively, with 9 bases between them. CDR1 is MNHEY, CDR2 SVGAGI, per germline.

The chain carries TRBV18 and TRBJ2-7; D is perhaps TRBD1 (7 bases). Looked up from germline, CDR1 is KGHSH and CDR2 is LQKENI. The CDR3 is 14 residues long. Deletions cut 3 bases from V and 3 bases from J, with 12 bases between. The chain's CDR3 is CASSPRRDSYEQYF. The DNA for the CDR3 is TGTGCCAGCTCACCCAGGCGGGACAGCTACGAGCAGTACTTC.

The J gene is TRBJ2-5, the V gene TRBV4-2; D perhaps matches TRBD2 (5 bases). The V end lost 2 bases, the J end lost 1 base, and 5 bases lay between the germline ends. The CDR3 sequence is 13 residues long. Germline V gene sequence: CDR1 LGHNA, CDR2 YNFKEQ. The CDR3 here is CASSQRGQETQYF. DNA for the CDR3: TGTGCCAGCAGCCAACGGGGCCAAGAGACCCAGTACTTC.

The rearrangement joins TRBV15 to TRBJ1-2; maybe TRBD1 (5 bases). V lost 2 bases and J lost 12, with 13 bases in between. Germline V lookup: CDR1 LNHNV, CDR2 YYDKDF (reference sequence). This CDR3 spans 12 amino acids. CDR3 in DNA: TGTGCCACCAGCAGACCGGTAGGGGCCCACACCTTC. This translates into CATSRPVGAHTF.

The chain employs TRBV28 and TRBJ2-5; 13 bases match TRBD2. J gave up 1 base and V 7 bases, and 6 bases lay outside the gene matches. Germline-derived CDR1 and CDR2 are MDHEN and SYDVKM. The CDR3 runs to 16 residues. The CDR3 protein is CASNPGLAGIQETQYF. CDR3 nucleotides: TGTGCCAGCAATCCGGGACTAGCGGGGATCCAAGAGACCCAGTACTTC.

V gene TRBV10-2 combines with J gene TRBJ2-7; TRBD1 aligns across 9 bases. CDR3 length: 15 amino acids. The V gene end was trimmed by 10 bases and the J gene end by 0 bases; junction bases not matched to a gene: 10. The germline gives CDR1 WSHSY, CDR2 SAAADI. Written as DNA, the CDR3 is TGCGCCACACGAAGACAGGGGGGGGCCTCCTACGAGCAGTACTTC. Its protein is CATRRQGGASYEQYF.

This clone appeared a few times. The rearrangement links TRBV6-1 to TRBJ1-5, with TRBD1 matching 12 bases. The CDR3 contains 15 residues. Germline values: CDR1 MNHNS, CDR2 SASEGT. V trimming: 6 bases; J trimming: 6 bases; junction bases outside the gene matches: 6. The CDR3, as DNA: TGTGCCAGCAGGGGGACAGGGGGCAGTGGTCAGCCCCAGCATTTT. Translated: CASRGTGGSGQPQHF.

In this sample, this clone turned up a few times. CDR3 protein: CATLGGGDTGELFF. The DNA for the CDR3 is TGTGCCACTCTGGGGGGGGGCGACACCGGGGAGCTGTTTTTT. The chain links TRBV19 to TRBJ2-2, with D tentatively TRBD2 (7 bases). Trimming cost V 10 bases and J 3 bases, with 15 bases left between them. There are 14 residues in the CDR3. Germline values: CDR1 LNHDA, CDR2 SQIVND (reference sequence).

A few counts support this clone. V usage is TRBV10-1 and J usage is TRBJ2-3, with 13 bases matching TRBD2. J gave up 2 bases and V 5 bases, and 4 bases lay outside the gene matches. The CDR3 runs 16 residues. From germline, CDR1 is WNHNN and CDR2 SYGVQD (reference sequence). The CDR3, as DNA: TGCGCCAGCAGTACGACTAGCGGGGGGAACACAGATACGCAGTATTTT. It encodes CASSTTSGGNTDTQYF.

This clone was observed a few times. V and J are TRBV7-9 and TRBJ2-3; weak D call: TRBD2 (6 bases). The V gene lost 5 bases and the J gene lost 0 bases, with 15 bases spanning the gap. CDR1 is SEHNR, CDR2 FQNEAQ, per germline (reference sequence). The CDR3 runs to 16 residues. The CDR3 loop reads CASSPSGGVSTDTQYF. As DNA, the CDR3 is TGTGCCAGCAGCCCCAGTGGAGGGGTGAGCACAGATACGCAGTATTTT.

The table lists this clone with a few counts. The chain uses TRBV5-1 and TRBJ2-1; D not resolved. CDR1 and CDR2 (germline): SGHRS, YFSETQ. Trimming stripped 1 base from V and 0 bases from J, with 8 bases between. The CDR3 is 15 amino acids. In nucleotides, the CDR3 is TGCGCCAGCAGCTTGTGGGCGAACTCCTACAATGAGCAGTTCTTC. Its protein product is CASSLWANSYNEQFF.

The chain links TRBV6-5 to TRBJ1-1; 10 bases line up with TRBD1. The V gene end was trimmed by 4 bases and the J gene end by 8 bases; junction bases not matched to a gene: 7. The CDR3 totals 14 residues. The germline V gene has CDR1 MNHEY and CDR2 SVGAGI. In DNA form, the CDR3 reads TGTGCCAGCAGTTTAGACAGGGGGCCTCGGGAAGCTTTCTTT. Its protein is CASSLDRGPREAFF.

This clone was observed a handful of times. A junction end diverges from the germline sequence, so it may reflect a read error. The gene calls are TRBV18 and TRBJ2-2; 13 bases line up with TRBD2. Germline V gene lookup returns CDR1 KGHSH and CDR2 LQKENI. The CDR3 has 16 amino acids. This CDR3 reads CASSQLAGGNNGELFF. Here the CDR3 DNA reads TGTGCCAGCTCACAACTAGCGGGAGGGAACAACGGGGAGCTGTTTTTT.

This clone was counted a few times. This chain joins TRBV19 and TRBJ2-7; TRBD1 is a possible D gene (6 bases). CDR1 is LNHDA and CDR2 is SQIVND in the germline V gene (reference sequence). The CDR3 runs 15 residues. V dropped 5 bases and J dropped 3 bases, with 17 bases sitting between them. CDR3 nucleotide sequence: TGTGCCAGTAGTGCCCCGGGACATACTATCTACGAGCAGTACTTC. It encodes CASSAPGHTIYEQYF.

CDR3 nucleotides: TGTGCCAGCAGCCCGAGAGACAGGCTAGGAGAGACCCAGTACTTC. It yields the protein CASSPRDRLGETQYF. The rearrangement links TRBV5-4 to TRBJ2-5, with D maybe TRBD1 (6 bases). The CDR3 spans 15 residues. Trimming shortened V by 4 bases and J by 4 bases, and 17 bases separated the two germline ends. Per the germline V gene, CDR1 is SGHNT and CDR2 is YYREEE (reference sequence).

J is TRBJ1-4 and V is TRBV5-6, with no clear D. Germline CDR1 is SGHDT and CDR2 is YYEEEE. The V and J ends lost 1 base and 8 bases respectively, with 18 bases between them. CDR3 length: 16 residues. The CDR3 sequence: CASSLRWAAGREKLFF. The CDR3 DNA sequence: TGTGCCAGCAGCTTGCGATGGGCCGCCGGGAGGGAAAAACTGTTTTTT. The full variable domain, with the rest looked up from reference TRBV5-6 and TRBJ1-4, is DAGVTQSPTHLIKTRGQQVTLRCSPKSGHDTVSWYQQALGQGPQFIFQYYEEEERQRGNFPDRFSGHQFPNYSSELNVNALLLGDSALYLCASSLRWAAGREKLFFGSGTQLSVL.